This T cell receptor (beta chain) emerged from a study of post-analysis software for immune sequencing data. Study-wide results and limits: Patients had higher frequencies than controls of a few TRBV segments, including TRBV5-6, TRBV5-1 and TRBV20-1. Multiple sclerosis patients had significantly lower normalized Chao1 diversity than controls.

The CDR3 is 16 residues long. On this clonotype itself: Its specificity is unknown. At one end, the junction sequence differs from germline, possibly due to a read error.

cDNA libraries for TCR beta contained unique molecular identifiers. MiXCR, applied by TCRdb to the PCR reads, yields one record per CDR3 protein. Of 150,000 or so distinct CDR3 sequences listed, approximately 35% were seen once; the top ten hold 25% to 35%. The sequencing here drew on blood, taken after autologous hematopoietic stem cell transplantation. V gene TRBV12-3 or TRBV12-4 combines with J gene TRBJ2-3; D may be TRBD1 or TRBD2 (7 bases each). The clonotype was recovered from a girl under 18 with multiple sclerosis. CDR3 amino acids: CASRAQGRLASDTEYF. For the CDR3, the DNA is TGTGCCAGCAGAGCACAGGGGCGACTAGCATCAGATACGGAGTATTTT.